This entry lists 23 T cell receptor beta chains sequenced from one sample in a study of blood T cell repertoires in COVID-19. Repertoires were generated with immunoSEQ multiplex PCR, while TCRdb's copy carries only in-frame clones and drops some. The data hold more than 85,000 clones, with roughly four fifths observed a single time. What was sequenced was peripheral blood. These TCRs come from a man in his sixties or seventies with acute or convalescent COVID-19.

This chain links TRBV3-1 (or the pseudogene TRBV3-2) with TRBJ1-3; 9 bases align to TRBD1. Germline V gene lookup returns CDR1 LGHDT and CDR2 YNNKEL (reference sequence). This CDR3 spans 16 amino acids. V was clipped by 0 bases and J by 3 bases; unmatched bases: 3. In DNA, the CDR3 is TGTGCCAGCAGCCAAGAGAGGACAGGGGTTGGAAACACCATATATTTT. As protein: CASSQERTGVGNTIYF.

This chain connects TRBV7-3 to TRBJ2-1; D uncertain. The V and J ends lost 5 bases and 4 bases respectively, with 21 bases between them. CDR3 length: 17 residues. Germline values: CDR1 SGHTA, CDR2 FQGTGA. The CDR3 sequence is CASSAPLGRGRYNEQFF. The CDR3 bases are TGTGCCAGCAGCGCACCGCTTGGTCGCGGAAGATACAATGAGCAGTTCTTC.

The chain is built from TRBV6-1 and TRBJ2-7; D gene uncertain. The CDR3 has 13 residues. V dropped 1 base and J dropped 5 bases, with 9 bases sitting between them. Germline V gene data show CDR1 as MNHNS and CDR2 as SASEGT. The CDR3 DNA sequence: TGTGCCAGCAGTGAAGTCGCTCGGGACGAGCAGTACTTC. Amino acids: CASSEVARDEQYF.

This rearrangement joins TRBV9 to TRBJ2-3; 7 nucleotides align to TRBD2. The CDR3 loop spans 15 amino acids. With 3 bases clipped from V and 1 base from J, the junction kept 5 bases outside the gene matches. The germline V gene has CDR1 SGDLS and CDR2 YYNGEE. The CDR3 region is CASSGRGDGTDTQYF. The CDR3 DNA reads TGTGCCAGCAGCGGCCGGGGGGATGGCACAGATACGCAGTATTTT.

This chain links TRBV2 with TRBJ2-6; TRBD1 aligns across 9 bases. V shed 6 bases and J 1 base; nucleotides not matched to a gene: 1. CDR1 and CDR2 from the germline V gene are SNHLY and FYNNEI. The CDR3 has 15 residues. The CDR3 sequence: CASSGQGSGANVLTF. Written as DNA, the CDR3 is TGTGCCAGCAGCGGACAGGGGTCTGGGGCCAACGTCCTGACTTTC.

The CDR3: CASSLNLGGYGYTF. CDR3 bases: TGTGCCAGCAGCCTAAATCTCGGGGGCTATGGCTACACCTTC. This chain connects TRBV5-5 to TRBJ1-2; perhaps TRBD1 as D (5 bases). Germline lookup yields CDR1 SGHKS and CDR2 YYEKEE (reference sequence). V dropped 4 bases and J dropped 4 bases, with 14 bases sitting between them. The CDR3 has 14 amino acids.

The chain combines TRBV5-1 with TRBJ2-1; 10 bases are a match to TRBD1. The CDR3 loop spans 16 amino acids. In germline, CDR1 is SGHRS, CDR2 YFSETQ. J gave up 5 bases and V 0 bases, and 5 bases lay outside the gene matches. The CDR3 nucleotides read TGCGCCAGCAGCTTGGCCTCAGGGACAGGGGACAATGAGCAGTTCTTC. The encoded protein is CASSLASGTGDNEQFF.

This chain connects TRBV24-1 to TRBJ2-3; 8 bases line up with TRBD1. The germline CDR1 and CDR2 sequences are KGHDR and SFDVKD. This CDR3 contains 15 residues. J lost 4 bases, V lost 0 bases, and 2 bases had no gene match. Here the CDR3 reads CATSDLGQGADTQYF. CDR3 sequence (DNA): TGTGCCACCAGTGATTTGGGACAGGGAGCAGATACGCAGTATTTT.

In nucleotides, the CDR3 is TGTGCCACCTCCCGCTCTGGAAACACCATATATTTT. This sequence encodes CATSRSGNTIYF. The V gene is TRBV24-1, the J gene TRBJ1-3; no clear D. Looked up from germline, CDR1 is KGHDR and CDR2 is SFDVKD. The V and J ends lost 9 bases and 0 bases respectively, with 5 bases between them. The CDR3 has 12 amino acids.

The CDR3 loop reads CASSQEGQGFSNSPLHF. The DNA for the CDR3 is TGCGCCAGCAGCCAAGAAGGGCAGGGGTTTAGTAATTCACCCCTCCACTTT. The chain uses TRBV4-1 and TRBJ1-6, with D possibly TRBD1 on 6 matching bases. V gave up 0 bases and J gave up 6 bases, with 15 bases separating them. Germline CDR1 is MGHRA and CDR2 is YSYEKL. The CDR3 covers 17 residues.

This rearrangement joins TRBV3-1 (or the pseudogene TRBV3-2) to TRBJ2-1, with 11 nucleotides matching TRBD2. CDR1 is LGHDT, CDR2 YNNKEL, per germline (reference sequence). The CDR3 spans 16 residues. V trimming: 5 bases; J trimming: 4 bases; junction bases outside the gene matches: 7. The CDR3 loop is CASSFPGTSGYNEQFF. The CDR3 DNA is TGTGCCAGCAGCTTTCCCGGGACTAGCGGTTACAATGAGCAGTTCTTC.

Only a few counts were recorded for this clone. V gene TRBV11-3 combines with J gene TRBJ2-3, with 9 positions matching TRBD2. CDR1 is SGHNT, CDR2 YENEEA, per germline. Germline trimming cut 5 bases from V and 4 bases from J; bases unmatched to any gene: 7. The CDR3 totals 15 residues. As DNA, the CDR3 is TGTGCCAGCAGCGTGGCTAGCGGGGAGGCAGATACGCAGTATTTT. Translating gives CASSVASGEADTQYF.

This chain links TRBV6-5 with TRBJ2-1, with 7 bases lining up with TRBD2. V trimming: 4 bases; J trimming: 7 bases; junction bases outside the gene matches: 13. In germline, CDR1 is MNHEY, CDR2 SVGAGI. The CDR3 spans 16 residues. Here the CDR3 reads CASSSPALRGRNEQFF. For the CDR3, the DNA is TGTGCCAGCAGTTCCCCGGCCTTGCGGGGGAGGAATGAGCAGTTCTTC.

V gene TRBV2 combines with J gene TRBJ1-4, with 9 positions matching TRBD1. The trim removed 6 bases at V and 7 bases at J, leaving 6 bases unmatched. Germline CDR1 and CDR2: SNHLY and FYNNEI. This CDR3 has 14 residues. The CDR3 DNA reads TGTGCCAGCAGGGGACAGGGTGCGGGTGAAAAACTGTTTTTT. Its translation: CASRGQGAGEKLFF.

This chain links TRBV30 with TRBJ1-3; D remains unclear. CDR1 is GTSNPN and CDR2 is SVGIG in the germline V gene (reference sequence). The CDR3 totals 12 residues. V was cut by 3 bases and J by 4 bases, with 7 bases left in between. As DNA, the CDR3 is TGTGCCTGGAGGTTCCTCGGAAACACCATATATTTT. Translating gives CAWRFLGNTIYF.

The V and J genes are TRBV6-5 and TRBJ1-6; D gene unclear. The CDR3 totals 15 residues. Germline-derived CDR1 and CDR2 are MNHEY and SVGAGI. V was cut by 6 bases and J by 5 bases, with 14 bases left in between. The chain's CDR3 is CASRPPGSDNSPLHF. CDR3 nucleotide sequence: TGTGCCAGCAGGCCCCCGGGATCTGATAATTCACCCCTCCACTTT.

The V call is TRBV18, the J call TRBJ2-7; D is possibly TRBD2 (7 bases). The CDR3 has 17 residues. Trimming shortened V by 0 bases and J by 0 bases, and 15 bases separated the two germline ends. Germline V gene sequence: CDR1 KGHSH, CDR2 LQKENI. CDR3 nucleotides: TGTGCCAGCTCACCACCGGTGGGGGGGGCTCTCTCCTACGAGCAGTACTTC. Translating gives CASSPPVGGALSYEQYF.

The rearrangement links TRBV28 to TRBJ1-2; D remains unclear. Germline CDR1 MDHEN, CDR2 SYDVKM. CDR3 length equals 13 residues. V was pared by 2 bases and J by 2 bases, with 6 bases between. The chain's CDR3 is CASSLQANYGYTF. In DNA form, the CDR3 reads TGTGCCAGCAGTTTACAGGCGAACTATGGCTACACCTTC.

The J gene is TRBJ1-5, the V gene TRBV30, with D possibly TRBD1 on 5 matching bases. The V gene's germline CDR1 is GTSNPN and CDR2 SVGIG (reference sequence). The CDR3 spans 15 residues. Trimming stripped 0 bases from V and 4 bases from J, with 13 bases between. The CDR3 here is CAWSVHGTLNQPQHF. As DNA, the CDR3 is TGTGCCTGGAGTGTACATGGGACTTTAAATCAGCCCCAGCATTTT. Full variable domain (remainder filled in from reference TRBV30 and TRBJ1-5): SQTIHQWPATLVQPVGSPLSLECTVEGTSNPNLYWYRQAAGRGLQLLFYSVGIGQISSEVPQNLSASRPQDRQFILSSKKLLLSDSGFYLCAWSVHGTLNQPQHFGDGTRLSIL.

This clone has only one observation. The chain links TRBV9 to TRBJ1-4; TRBD1 is a possible D gene (5 bases). CDR3 length equals 13 residues. Trimming shortened V by 0 bases and J by 6 bases, and 6 bases separated the two germline ends. CDR1 SGDLS and CDR2 YYNGEE come from the germline V gene. The chain's CDR3 is CASSVGQYEKLFF. For the CDR3, the DNA is TGTGCCAGCAGCGTAGGACAGTATGAAAAACTGTTTTTT.

This sequence joins TRBV18 and TRBJ2-2, with 10 bases that match TRBD1. This CDR3 has 16 residues. Germline V gives CDR1 KGHSH, CDR2 LQKENI. Trimming at V came to 3 bases and at J to 5 bases, leaving 6 bases not matched to a gene. CDR3 amino acids: CASSPPGQGYTGELFF. The CDR3 bases are TGTGCCAGCTCACCGCCGGGACAGGGGTATACCGGGGAGCTGTTTTTT.

The chain combines TRBV19 with TRBJ2-5; D perhaps matches TRBD2 (5 bases). V was shortened by 3 bases and J by 4 bases, with 12 bases between the two germline ends. Germline values: CDR1 LNHDA, CDR2 SQIVND (reference sequence). The CDR3 extends over 14 amino acids. The CDR3 coding sequence is TGTGCCAGTAGTATGGGCCGGGCGGGAGAGACCCAGTACTTC. Protein product: CASSMGRAGETQYF.

The gene calls are TRBV6-5 and TRBJ2-3; a possible D gene is TRBD2 (6 bases). CDR1 MNHEY and CDR2 SVGAGI come from the germline V gene. The CDR3 totals 15 residues. Trimming took 6 bases from V and 1 from J, leaving 14 bases between them. The DNA for the CDR3 is TGTGCCAGCAGGGGCGGGGCGGAGGGCACAGATACGCAGTATTTT. This gives the protein CASRGGAEGTDTQYF.